The 26 T cell receptor beta chains below all came from one sample that was sequenced in a study of OX40 agonist ivuxolimab in advanced cancers. Assay: immunoSEQ multiplex PCR; the TCRdb copy retains only in-frame clones and omits some. The sample includes around 63,000 clones, roughly nine tenths seen only once; the top ten take more than 0.85%. Specimen: CD4+ or CD8+ T cells sorted from blood, collected in a trial of the OX40 agonist ivuxolimab. The receptors stem from an adult with an advanced solid tumor such as melanoma, head and neck, liver or kidney cancer.

V and J are TRBV10-2 and TRBJ1-1; D unclear. The ends were cut back, 1 base at V and 1 base at J, with 7 bases in the middle. In germline, CDR1 is WSHSY, CDR2 SAAADI. CDR3 length: 14 amino acids. The CDR3 nucleotides are TGCGCCAGCAGTGAGTGGGCAGAGAACACTGAAGCTTTCTTT. Translated: CASSEWAENTEAFF.

This chain connects TRBV6-6 to TRBJ1-6; D gene uncertain. Germline CDR1 and CDR2: MNHNY and SVGAGI (reference sequence). V lost 5 bases to trimming and J lost 12 bases, with 11 bases between them. The CDR3 contains 12 residues. The CDR3 sequence is CASSRSTEPLHF. CDR3 nucleotide sequence: TGTGCCAGCAGTCGTTCGACCGAACCCCTCCACTTT.

The chain is built from TRBV13 and TRBJ2-5; 11 nucleotides line up with TRBD2. Germline assignment: CDR1 PRHDT and CDR2 FYEKMQ (reference sequence). This CDR3 has 16 residues. V gave up 0 bases and J gave up 6 bases; unmatched junction bases: 6. This chain's CDR3 is CASSLGQTSGGKTQYF. CDR3 nucleotide sequence: TGTGCCAGCAGCTTAGGCCAAACTAGCGGGGGAAAGACCCAGTACTTC.

This clone was found once. The rearrangement uses TRBV6-5 and TRBJ2-5; 8 bases are shared with TRBD1. Trimming took 4 bases from V and 2 from J; bases not matched to a gene: 3. This CDR3 comprises 14 residues. Looked up from germline, CDR1 is MNHEY and CDR2 is SVGAGI. CDR3 amino acids: CASSFGQGQETQYF. The DNA for the CDR3 is TGTGCCAGCAGTTTTGGACAGGGTCAAGAGACCCAGTACTTC.

The V gene is TRBV4-1, the J gene TRBJ2-2; D is unclear. The CDR3 contains 15 residues. The germline V gene has CDR1 MGHRA and CDR2 YSYEKL. The V gene lost 0 bases and the J gene lost 2 bases, with 7 bases spanning the gap. The CDR3 sequence is CASSQDLFNTGELFF. DNA for the CDR3: TGCGCCAGCAGCCAAGATCTCTTTAACACCGGGGAGCTGTTTTTT.

This clone was found a few times. This chain uses TRBV2 with TRBJ2-5; perhaps TRBD1 as D (5 bases). Germline V gene sequence: CDR1 SNHLY, CDR2 FYNNEI. V was cut by 6 bases and J by 5 bases, with 13 bases left in between. The CDR3 extends over 13 amino acids. The CDR3 protein is CASSTSGLETQYF. CDR3 nucleotides: TGTGCCAGCAGCACATCAGGGTTGGAGACCCAGTACTTC.

The gene calls are TRBV5-1 and TRBJ1-2, with a tentative D call TRBD1 (6 bases). This CDR3 region has 16 residues. Trimming removed 3 bases at V and 2 bases at J, with 17 bases between. Per the germline V gene, CDR1 is SGHRS and CDR2 is YFSETQ. DNA for the CDR3: TGCGCCAGCAGCTCGCTACTACAGGGTCAAAACTATGGCTACACCTTC. Translated: CASSSLLQGQNYGYTF.

This chain connects TRBV5-1 to TRBJ1-3; perhaps TRBD1 as D (5 bases). The CDR3 covers 14 residues. V was shortened by 4 bases and J by 4 bases, with 12 bases between the two germline ends. In germline, CDR1 is SGHRS, CDR2 YFSETQ. CDR3 DNA: TGCGCCAGCAGCCCAGGGTTCACGGGAAACACCATATATTTT. This translates into CASSPGFTGNTIYF. The whole variable domain, filled in from reference TRBV5-1 and TRBJ1-3, reads KAGVTQTPRYLIKTRGQQVTLSCSPISGHRSVSWYQQTPGQGLQFLFEYFSETQRNKGNFPGRFSGRQFSNSRSEMNVSTLELGDSALYLCASSPGFTGNTIYFGEGSWLTVV.

This clone was seen only once. Here the CDR3 reads CASTRDSSNEKLFF. CDR3 bases: TGCGCCAGCACCAGGGACAGCTCTAATGAAAAACTGTTTTTT. V usage is TRBV5-1 and J usage is TRBJ1-4; 7 nucleotides match TRBD1. The CDR3 sequence is 14 residues long. The V gene end was trimmed by 6 bases and the J gene end by 3 bases; junction bases not matched to a gene: 5. Germline V gene sequence: CDR1 SGHRS, CDR2 YFSETQ.

V and J are TRBV5-1 and TRBJ1-1; D gene ambiguous. The CDR3 is 14 residues long. The germline V and J ends were trimmed by 1 base and 4 bases, with 11 bases remaining between them. Germline-derived CDR1 and CDR2 are SGHRS and YFSETQ. The CDR3 loop reads CASSLSGRATEAFF. CDR3 bases: TGCGCCAGCAGCTTGTCTGGGAGGGCCACTGAAGCTTTCTTT.

The chain employs TRBV27 and TRBJ1-4, with a weak D call TRBD1 (5 bases). Looked up from germline, CDR1 is MNHEY and CDR2 is SMNVEV (reference sequence). V lost 1 base and J 0 bases, leaving 15 bases between the germline ends. This CDR3 comprises 18 residues. CDR3 nucleotides: TGTGCCAGCAGTTTATTTCTTGGGGGACGTACAACTAATGAAAAACTGTTTTTT. This gives the protein CASSLFLGGRTTNEKLFF. The variable domain in full, completed from reference TRBV27 and TRBJ1-4, reads EAQVTQNPRYLITVTGKKLTVTCSQNMNHEYMSWYRQDPGLGLRQIYYSMNVEVTDKGDVPEGYKVSRKEKRNFPLILESPSPNQTSLYFCASSLFLGGRTTNEKLFFGSGTQLSVL.

This sequence joins TRBV5-8 and TRBJ1-1; TRBD1 might be the D (5 bases). The germline CDR1 and CDR2 sequences are SGHTS and YDEGEE. Trimming pared 0 bases from V and 8 bases from J, leaving 14 bases between. The CDR3 spans 14 residues. In DNA, the CDR3 is TGTGCCAGCAGCTTGGATGCGATGGGGCTGGAAGCTTTCTTT. Protein product: CASSLDAMGLEAFF.

The chain joins TRBV6-1 to TRBJ1-5, with 7 positions matching TRBD1. V dropped 0 bases and J dropped 7; count of bases not matched to a gene: 6. The CDR3 extends over 15 amino acids. The germline gives CDR1 MNHNS, CDR2 SASEGT. The CDR3 is CASSEAGTGVQPQHF. The CDR3 DNA sequence: TGTGCCAGCAGTGAAGCCGGCACAGGGGTCCAGCCCCAGCATTTT.

This sequence joins TRBV6-1 and TRBJ2-5, with 8 nucleotides matching TRBD1. The V gene's germline CDR1 is MNHNS and CDR2 SASEGT. The V gene end was trimmed by 6 bases and the J gene end by 11 bases; junction bases not matched to a gene: 14. The CDR3 consists of 14 residues. The CDR3 reads CASRKTGGPYEQYF. The CDR3 DNA reads as TGTGCCAGCAGGAAAACAGGGGGTCCCTATGAGCAGTACTTC.

The chain carries TRBV5-1 and TRBJ2-1; D may be TRBD2 (6 bases). Germline values: CDR1 SGHRS, CDR2 YFSETQ. The CDR3 has 15 amino acids. Deletions cut 5 bases from V and 4 bases from J, with 16 bases between. CDR3 DNA: TGCGCCAGCAGACCTCCCGGGACTCCTTACAATGAGCAGTTCTTC. It is translated as CASRPPGTPYNEQFF.

The CDR3: CASSARQATNEKLFF. DNA for the CDR3: TGTGCCAGCAGCGCACGACAGGCAACTAATGAAAAACTGTTTTTT. The chain recombines TRBV7-9 with TRBJ1-4; D perhaps matches TRBD1 (6 bases). Trimming took off 5 bases at V and 0 bases at J, with 10 bases between the two ends. This CDR3 is built from 15 residues. The V gene's germline CDR1 is SEHNR and CDR2 FQNEAQ (reference sequence). The entire variable domain, with the rest obtained from reference TRBV7-9 and TRBJ1-4, is as follows: DTGVSQNPRHKITKRGQNVTFRCDPISEHNRLYWYRQTLGQGPEFLTYFQNEAQLEKSRLLSDRFSAERPKGSFSTLEIQRTEQGDSAMYLCASSARQATNEKLFFGSGTQLSVL.

V usage is TRBV9 and J usage is TRBJ2-3; a possible D gene is TRBD2 (5 bases). This CDR3 region has 15 residues. Germline CDR1 is SGDLS and CDR2 is YYNGEE. V lost 0 bases to trimming and J lost 3 bases, with 11 bases between them. This chain's CDR3 is CASSVGVARTDTQYF. The CDR3 DNA reads as TGTGCCAGCAGCGTAGGGGTAGCGAGGACAGATACGCAGTATTTT.

A remark on this clone: Other DNA sequences of this sample code for an identical CDR3. This chain joins TRBV19 and TRBJ1-5; D is ambiguous. Germline V CDR1 and CDR2: LNHDA, SQIVND (reference sequence). V was clipped by 1 base and J by 3 bases, with 4 bases between them. The CDR3 covers 13 residues. CDR3 nucleotide sequence: TGTGCCAGTAGTATAGGGTTCAATCAGCCCCAGCATTTT. Its translation: CASSIGFNQPQHF. The full variable domain, in which reference TRBV19 and TRBJ1-5 provide the parts outside the CDR3, is DGGITQSPKYLFRKEGQNVTLSCEQNLNHDAMYWYRQDPGQGLRLIYYSQIVNDFQKGDIAEGYSVSREKKESFPLTVTSAQKNPTAFYLCASSIGFNQPQHFGDGTRLSIL.

This rearrangement joins TRBV7-8 to TRBJ2-7; TRBD2 matches 7 bases. The CDR3 sequence is 15 residues long. V shed 1 base, J shed 3 bases, and the junction held 6 bases outside the gene matches. CDR1 is SGHVS and CDR2 is FQNEAQ in the germline V gene. CDR3 sequence: CASSLETGGSYEQYF. For the CDR3, the DNA is TGTGCCAGCAGCTTAGAAACGGGGGGAAGCTACGAGCAGTACTTC.

There are a few counts of this clone. Other DNA sequences in this specimen translate into the identical CDR3. J is TRBJ1-1 and V is TRBV6-1, with D perhaps matching TRBD1 (6 bases). The CDR3 loop spans 15 amino acids. V was pared by 0 bases and J by 3 bases, with 11 bases between. Germline V gene data show CDR1 as MNHNS and CDR2 as SASEGT. The CDR3, as DNA: TGTGCCAGCAGTGAAGCATGGGGGGCGGACACTGAAGCTTTCTTT. Encoded protein: CASSEAWGADTEAFF.

The chain carries TRBV5-1 and TRBJ2-3; 7 bases match TRBD1. Trimming removed 4 bases from V and 5 bases from J; junction bases left unmatched: 7. The germline gives CDR1 SGHRS, CDR2 YFSETQ. The CDR3 extends over 14 amino acids. The CDR3 loop is CASSLGGLGDTQYF. As DNA, the CDR3 is TGCGCCAGCAGCCTAGGGGGCCTGGGAGATACGCAGTATTTT.

This sequence joins TRBV5-6 and TRBJ1-3, with TRBD1 as a possible D gene (6 bases). Trimming took 0 bases from V and 2 from J, leaving 18 bases between them. This CDR3 contains 18 residues. Germline V gives CDR1 SGHDT, CDR2 YYEEEE. The CDR3 is CASSLVTQGTKAGNTIYF. The DNA of the CDR3 is TGTGCCAGCAGCTTGGTTACGCAGGGGACGAAGGCTGGAAACACCATATATTTT.

The J gene is TRBJ2-7, the V gene TRBV7-8; D perhaps matches TRBD2 (5 bases). The CDR3 sequence is 14 residues long. The V and J ends lost 4 bases and 7 bases respectively, with 17 bases between them. CDR1 and CDR2 from the germline V gene are SGHVS and FQNEAQ. The chain's CDR3 is CASSSSDPPGEQYF. For the CDR3, the DNA is TGTGCCAGCAGCTCCTCTGACCCCCCGGGGGAGCAGTACTTC.

This clone was seen only once. The CDR3 region has the DNA TGTGCCAGCAGTCCCAGACAGGGCCCCTTCTACGAGCAGTACTTC. Translating it yields CASSPRQGPFYEQYF. This chain uses TRBV6-1 with TRBJ2-7; 7 bases match TRBD1. With 5 bases clipped from V and 3 bases from J, the junction kept 10 bases outside the gene matches. The germline CDR1 and CDR2 sequences are MNHNS and SASEGT. This CDR3 region has 15 residues.

The rearrangement links TRBV5-5 to TRBJ1-2, with D perhaps matching TRBD1 (5 bases). The germline CDR1 and CDR2 sequences are SGHKS and YYEKEE (reference sequence). The germline V and J ends were trimmed by 4 bases and 4 bases, with 14 bases remaining between them. The CDR3 is made up of 14 amino acids. Here the CDR3 DNA reads TGTGCCAGCAGCCAAGGGACCCTCGGCTATGGCTACACCTTC. Translation gives CASSQGTLGYGYTF.

This chain links TRBV30 with TRBJ1-1; TRBD1 matches 7 bases. The J segment lost 0 bases and the V segment lost 2 bases, leaving 6 bases of the junction unmatched. Germline-derived CDR1 and CDR2 are GTSNPN and SVGIG (reference sequence). The CDR3 runs to 15 residues. The CDR3 bases are TGTGCCTGGAGTCCCCGGGACAGAATGAACACTGAAGCTTTCTTT. Translated, it gives CAWSPRDRMNTEAFF.